This TCR beta chain appears in the sequencing data of a study of T-cell memory formation after mild COVID-19. Via MiXCR, TCRdb re-called the 5' RACE reads, giving one row per CDR3 protein. The data contain 250,000 to 400,000 distinct CDR3 sequences, 13% to 15% of them singletons. Comment on this clonotype: The target antigen is unknown.

The study, taken as a whole, reports: Whereas later expanders leaned CD4+, clones contracting day 15 to 85 showed a balanced CD4/CD8 makeup. Largely, contracting CD4+ clones fell within CM and EM, and contracting CD8+ clones within EMRA.

CDR1 and CDR2 from the germline V gene are SGHVS and FQNEAQ. V was pared by 0 bases and J by 4 bases, with 5 bases of the junction left unmatched. This CDR3 has 16 residues. The receptor was derived from a man aged 18 to 29 who had mild COVID-19 (a few samples of this study predate the infection). Cell type and time point are not known. Sequencing was performed on PBMCs or a T cell subset sorted from them (not recorded which). The chain combines TRBV7-8 with TRBJ1-5; TRBD1 matches at 8 bases. The CDR3 DNA is TGTGCCAGCAGCTTAGCCGACAGGGGTGGAAATCAGCCCCAGCATTTT. Encoded protein: CASSLADRGGNQPQHF.